This is a list of T cell receptor beta chains from one sample in a study of identical twins. TCRdb re-called the 5' RACE reads with MiXCR, one entry per CDR3 protein. The table has approximately 620,000 distinct CDR3 sequences, roughly 8% seen once. The same sample was also studied in work on yellow fever vaccine responses in identical twins.

What was sequenced was PBMCs. All receptors come from a woman aged 18-29 years in good health. The CDR3 runs from the conserved cysteine through the conserved F or W. D genes are given only for firm matches. The size field is filled for only some rows; it gives once, few, many or a size class.

TRBD2 TRBJ2-7 many TRBV9 CASSVAPTPLSSGSTYEQYF TGTGCCAGCAGCGTAGCCCCAACTCCGTTGTCTAGCGGTTCTACCTACGAGCAGTACTTC
TRBD2 TRBJ2-3 few TRBV7-2 CASSKRTSGTDTQYF TGTGCCAGCAGCAAAAGGACTAGCGGCACAGATACGCAGTATTTT
TRBD2 TRBJ2-1 - TRBV5-1 CASSIGTSNEQFF TGCGCCAGCAGCATCGGGACTAGCAATGAGCAGTTCTTC
- TRBJ2-5 few TRBV6-1 CASSRHPQETQYF TGTGCCAGCAGCCGACACCCGCAAGAGACCCAGTACTTC
- TRBJ2-5 - TRBV20-1 CSASVGQETQYF TGCAGTGCTAGTGTAGGGCAAGAGACCCAGTACTTC
- TRBJ1-5 - TRBV4-1 CASSQEAANQPQHF TGCGCCAGCAGCCAAGAGGCGGCAAATCAGCCCCAGCATTTT
- TRBJ2-2 - TRBV6-1 CASTVSVFLGTGELFF TGTGCCAGCACAGTATCGGTTTTTTTAGGCACCGGGGAGCTGTTTTTT
TRBD1 TRBJ2-5 - TRBV23-1 CASSQKDRGRGETQYF TGCGCCAGCAGTCAAAAGGACAGGGGGCGAGGAGAGACCCAGTACTTC
- TRBJ2-7 many TRBV12-3/TRBV12-4 CASSYLPGEQYF TGTGCCAGCAGCTACTTACCAGGCGAGCAGTACTTC
- TRBJ1-3 many TRBV12-3/TRBV12-4 CASSPDRSGNTIYF TGTGCCAGCAGTCCTGACCGTTCTGGAAACACCATATATTTT
- TRBJ1-2 many TRBV6-1 CASTRTGTAENGYTF TGTGCCAGCACTCGGACCGGGACTGCGGAGAATGGCTACACCTTC
- TRBJ2-1 few TRBV4-3 CASSQDRNRYNEQFF TGCGCCAGCAGCCAAGATCGGAACAGGTACAATGAGCAGTTCTTC
- TRBJ1-5 few TRBV28 CASSGVMGDQPQHF TGTGCCAGCAGCGGAGTAATGGGGGATCAGCCCCAGCATTTT
- TRBJ2-5 - TRBV25-1 CASSELGNQETQYF TGTGCCAGCAGTGAATTAGGGAATCAAGAGACCCAGTACTTC
- TRBJ1-4 few TRBV7-9 CASSLEGPRELFF TGTGCCAGCAGCTTAGAGGGGCCCCGAGAACTGTTTTTT
- TRBJ2-3 once TRBV5-5 CASSSAGTTTDTQYF TGTGCCAGCAGCTCCGCCGGAACTACAACAGATACGCAGTATTTT
- TRBJ2-5 - TRBV29-1 CSVESGGGAETQYF TGCAGCGTTGAATCGGGCGGGGGCGCAGAGACCCAGTACTTC
TRBD1 TRBJ2-7 many TRBV7-9 CASSLAGTELYEQYF TGTGCCAGCAGCTTAGCCGGGACAGAACTCTACGAGCAGTACTTC
TRBD2 TRBJ2-1 many TRBV24-1 CATSLAGAYNEQFF TGTGCCACCAGCCTAGCGGGGGCCTACAATGAGCAGTTCTTC
- TRBJ1-1 - TRBV12-3/TRBV12-4 CASSFTAVNTEAFF TGTGCCAGCAGTTTTACAGCGGTGAACACTGAAGCTTTCTTT
- TRBJ1-4 many TRBV7-6 CASSSLIDRFNEKLFF TGTGCCAGCAGTTCTTTGATCGACAGGTTTAATGAAAAACTGTTTTTT
TRBD1 TRBJ2-2 many TRBV12-3/TRBV12-4 CASSSGTGGTGELFF TGTGCCAGCAGTTCCGGGACAGGGGGTACCGGGGAGCTGTTTTTT
- TRBJ2-5 - TRBV15 CATSSFGETQYF TGTGCCACCAGCAGTTTTGGGGAGACCCAGTACTTC
- TRBJ2-3 many TRBV3-1 CASSHPHGSATDTQYF TGTGCCAGCAGCCACCCACACGGGAGTGCTACAGATACGCAGTATTTT
TRBD1 TRBJ2-3 few TRBV5-6 CASSSPGTGSTDTQYF TGTGCCAGCAGCTCTCCCGGGACAGGAAGCACAGATACGCAGTATTTT
- TRBJ1-6 many TRBV5-1 CASSSGFEGGGSPLHF TGCGCCAGCAGCTCCGGATTCGAAGGAGGCGGTTCACCCCTCCACTTT
TRBD2 TRBJ2-3 - TRBV5-5 CASTRILAGGGDTQYF TGTGCCAGCACCCGAATACTAGCGGGAGGGGGAGATACGCAGTATTTT
- TRBJ2-1 many TRBV7-2 CASSLDRENYNEQFF TGTGCCAGCAGCTTAGATAGGGAGAATTACAATGAGCAGTTCTTC
- TRBJ2-7 many TRBV24-1 CATSVLYEQYF TGTGCCACCAGTGTCCTCTACGAGCAGTACTTC
TRBD2 TRBJ2-1 - TRBV29-1 CSDGTSGLKQFF TGCAGCGACGGGACTAGCGGGTTGAAGCAGTTCTTC
- TRBJ1-1 few TRBV12-3/TRBV12-4 CASSLLVGEVGNTEAFF TGTGCCAGCAGTTTACTGGTCGGGGAAGTGGGGAACACTGAAGCTTTCTTT
- TRBJ2-2 - TRBV7-2 CASSSSRGTNTGELFF TGTGCCAGCAGCTCATCGAGGGGTACGAACACCGGGGAGCTGTTTTTT
- TRBJ2-3 few TRBV5-6 CASSLISISTDTQYF TGTGCCAGCAGCTTGATTAGCATCTCCACAGATACGCAGTATTTT
- TRBJ2-1 few TRBV7-8 CASSLAEIRWDEQFF TGTGCCAGCAGCTTAGCGGAGATTAGGTGGGATGAGCAGTTCTTC
TRBD1 TRBJ2-3 many TRBV12-3/TRBV12-4 CATTRSRGTDTQYF TGTGCCACAACCAGGAGCAGGGGGACCGATACGCAGTATTTT
TRBD1 TRBJ2-6 many TRBV29-1 CSVVTGAISGANVLTF TGCAGCGTTGTGACAGGGGCTATCTCTGGGGCCAACGTCCTGACTTTC
- TRBJ2-7 many TRBV28 CASSPLWGLDVYEQYF TGTGCCAGCAGTCCCCTCTGGGGTCTGGACGTATACGAGCAGTACTTC
TRBD2 TRBJ2-7 many TRBV5-1 CASSRFRSGGAFEQYF TGCGCCAGCAGCCGTTTCCGGAGCGGGGGGGCCTTTGAGCAGTACTTC
- TRBJ2-7 - TRBV25-1 CASSNREYEQYF TGTGCCAGCAGTAATCGGGAATACGAGCAGTACTTC
- TRBJ2-2 - TRBV7-9 CASSETGIGTGELFF TGTGCCAGCAGCGAAACAGGGATAGGCACCGGGGAGCTGTTTTTT
TRBD2 TRBJ2-7 few TRBV25-1 CASSETSGVTYEQYF TGTGCCAGCAGTGAGACTAGCGGGGTAACCTACGAGCAGTACTTC
- TRBJ2-7 - TRBV2 CASSVYRIYEQYF TGTGCCAGCAGTGTTTACAGGATTTACGAGCAGTACTTC
TRBD2 TRBJ2-5 few TRBV15 CATSRDLAGESYQETQYF TGTGCCACCAGCAGAGATCTAGCGGGGGAGTCCTACCAAGAGACCCAGTACTTC
- TRBJ2-1 many TRBV3-1 CASSHFYSNEQFF TGTGCCAGCAGCCATTTCTACAGCAATGAGCAGTTCTTC
TRBD1 TRBJ1-6 many TRBV6-5 CASSYWADRGSDSPLHF TGTGCCAGCAGTTATTGGGCCGACAGGGGTTCGGATTCACCCCTCCACTTT
TRBD1 TRBJ2-4 - TRBV5-6 CASSLAGQPVLAKNIQYF TGTGCCAGCAGCTTGGCGGGACAGCCAGTTCTAGCCAAAAACATTCAGTACTTC
- TRBJ2-3 - TRBV11-2 CASSFLSGSFTDTQYF TGTGCCAGCAGCTTTCTAAGCGGCAGTTTCACAGATACGCAGTATTTT
TRBD1 TRBJ2-7 - TRBV5-1 CASSKTGGQTYEQYF TGCGCCAGCAGCAAGACAGGGGGCCAAACGTACGAGCAGTACTTC
TRBD2 TRBJ2-5 many TRBV20-1 CSARTPSGLKETQYF TGCAGTGCTAGAACTCCTAGCGGGCTCAAAGAGACCCAGTACTTC
TRBD1 TRBJ1-2 few TRBV4-1 CASSPGTGDGNYGYTF TGCGCCAGCAGCCCCGGGACAGGGGACGGTAACTATGGCTACACCTTC
TRBD2 TRBJ2-5 few TRBV25-1 CASSVLAGGETQYF TGTGCCAGCAGTGTTTTAGCGGGAGGAGAGACCCAGTACTTC
- TRBJ2-7 many TRBV6-1 CASGMTVAYEQYF TGTGCCAGCGGAATGACTGTCGCCTACGAGCAGTACTTC
- TRBJ2-1 few TRBV20-1 CSAIGRYSYNEQFF TGCAGTGCAATAGGACGGTACTCCTACAATGAGCAGTTCTTC
- TRBJ2-3 - TRBV5-1 CASRLRGGITDTQYF TGCGCCAGCAGATTAAGAGGGGGGATCACAGATACGCAGTATTTT
- TRBJ2-7 - TRBV7-9 CASSFPGLYEQYF TGTGCCAGCAGCTTCCCGGGACTCTACGAGCAGTACTTC
TRBD1 TRBJ2-1 many TRBV7-2 CASTNQRGRAEQFF TGTGCCAGCACCAACCAGAGGGGGCGAGCTGAGCAGTTCTTC
- TRBJ2-3 - TRBV12-3/TRBV12-4 CASSLVKDTQYF TGTGCCAGCAGTTTGGTGAAGGATACGCAGTATTTT